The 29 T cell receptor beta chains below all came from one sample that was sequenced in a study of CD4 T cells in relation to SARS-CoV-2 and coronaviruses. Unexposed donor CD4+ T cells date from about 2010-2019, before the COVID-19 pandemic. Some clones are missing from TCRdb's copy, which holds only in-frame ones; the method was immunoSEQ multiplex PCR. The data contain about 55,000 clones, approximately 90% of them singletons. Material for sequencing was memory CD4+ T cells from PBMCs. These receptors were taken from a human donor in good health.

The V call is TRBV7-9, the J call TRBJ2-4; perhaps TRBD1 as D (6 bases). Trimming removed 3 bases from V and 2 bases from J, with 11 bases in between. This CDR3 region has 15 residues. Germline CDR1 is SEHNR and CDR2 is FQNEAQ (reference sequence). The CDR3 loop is CASSFQGTTKNIQYF. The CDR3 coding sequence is TGTGCCAGCAGCTTTCAGGGGACGACCAAAAACATTCAGTACTTC.

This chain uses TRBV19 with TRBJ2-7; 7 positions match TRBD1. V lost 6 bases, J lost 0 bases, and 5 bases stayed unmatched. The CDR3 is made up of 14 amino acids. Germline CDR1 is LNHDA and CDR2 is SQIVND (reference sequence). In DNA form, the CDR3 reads TGTGCCAGTAGACTGACAGGGAGCTCCTACGAGCAGTACTTC. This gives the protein CASRLTGSSYEQYF.

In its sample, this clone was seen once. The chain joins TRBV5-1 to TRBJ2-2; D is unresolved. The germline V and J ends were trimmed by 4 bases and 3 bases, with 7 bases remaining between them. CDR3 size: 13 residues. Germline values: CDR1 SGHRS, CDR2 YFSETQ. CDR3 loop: CASSRGDTGELFF. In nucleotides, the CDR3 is TGCGCCAGCAGCCGTGGAGACACCGGGGAGCTGTTTTTT. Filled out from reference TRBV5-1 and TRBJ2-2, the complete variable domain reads KAGVTQTPRYLIKTRGQQVTLSCSPISGHRSVSWYQQTPGQGLQFLFEYFSETQRNKGNFPGRFSGRQFSNSRSEMNVSTLELGDSALYLCASSRGDTGELFFGEGSRLTVL.

In nucleotides, the CDR3 is TGTGCCACCAGTAACTCTGGGGCCAACGTCCTGACTTTC. This gives the protein CATSNSGANVLTF. This chain joins TRBV24-1 and TRBJ2-6; D gene uncertain. Trimming pared 6 bases from V and 0 bases from J, leaving 2 bases between. The CDR3 totals 13 residues. Germline CDR1 is KGHDR and CDR2 is SFDVKD.

The CDR3, as DNA: TGTGCCAGCAGCACCAGGGGACGGTCCTACAATGAGCAGTTCTTC. This sequence encodes CASSTRGRSYNEQFF. This rearrangement joins TRBV7-8 to TRBJ2-1; D might be TRBD1 (6 bases). V was clipped by 5 bases and J by 1 base, with 12 bases between them. In germline, CDR1 is SGHVS, CDR2 FQNEAQ. There are 15 residues in the CDR3.

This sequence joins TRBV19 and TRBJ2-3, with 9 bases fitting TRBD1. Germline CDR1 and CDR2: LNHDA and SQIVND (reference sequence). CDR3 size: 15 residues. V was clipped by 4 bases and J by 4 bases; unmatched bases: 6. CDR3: CASSNPGQGPDTQYF. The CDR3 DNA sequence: TGTGCCAGTAGTAACCCGGGACAGGGCCCAGATACGCAGTATTTT.

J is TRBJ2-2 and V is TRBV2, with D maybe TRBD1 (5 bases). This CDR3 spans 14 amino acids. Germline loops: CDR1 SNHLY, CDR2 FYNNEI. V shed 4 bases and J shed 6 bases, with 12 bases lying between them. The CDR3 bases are TGTGCCAGCAGTGGGGGCTATAACGCCGGGGAGCTGTTTTTT. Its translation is CASSGGYNAGELFF.

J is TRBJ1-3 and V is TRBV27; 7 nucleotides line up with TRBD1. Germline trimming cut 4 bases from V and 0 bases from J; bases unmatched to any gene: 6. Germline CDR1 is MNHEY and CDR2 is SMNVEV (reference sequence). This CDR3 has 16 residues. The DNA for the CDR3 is TGTGCCAGCAGTTCGAGACAGGGACGCTCTGGAAACACCATATATTTT. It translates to CASSSRQGRSGNTIYF.

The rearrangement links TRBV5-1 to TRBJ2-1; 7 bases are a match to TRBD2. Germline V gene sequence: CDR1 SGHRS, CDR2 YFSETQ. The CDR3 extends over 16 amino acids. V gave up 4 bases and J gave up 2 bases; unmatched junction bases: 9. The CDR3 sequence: CASSPLSGSTYNEQFF. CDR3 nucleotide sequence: TGCGCCAGCAGCCCGCTTAGCGGGTCAACCTACAATGAGCAGTTCTTC. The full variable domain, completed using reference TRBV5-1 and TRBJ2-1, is KAGVTQTPRYLIKTRGQQVTLSCSPISGHRSVSWYQQTPGQGLQFLFEYFSETQRNKGNFPGRFSGRQFSNSRSEMNVSTLELGDSALYLCASSPLSGSTYNEQFFGPGTRLTVL.

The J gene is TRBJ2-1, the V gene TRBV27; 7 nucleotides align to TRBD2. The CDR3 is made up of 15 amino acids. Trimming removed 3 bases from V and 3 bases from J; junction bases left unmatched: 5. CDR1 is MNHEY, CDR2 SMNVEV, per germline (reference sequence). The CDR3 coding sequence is TGTGCCAGCAGTTTTGGGGGAGGGAACTACAATGAGCAGTTCTTC. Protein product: CASSFGGGNYNEQFF.

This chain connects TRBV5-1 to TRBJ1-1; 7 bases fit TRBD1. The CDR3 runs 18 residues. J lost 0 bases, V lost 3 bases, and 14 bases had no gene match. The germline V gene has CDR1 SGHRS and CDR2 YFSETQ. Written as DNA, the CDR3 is TGCGCCAGCAGCTATGGAACCCTGACAGGGTACATGAACACTGAAGCTTTCTTT. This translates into CASSYGTLTGYMNTEAFF.

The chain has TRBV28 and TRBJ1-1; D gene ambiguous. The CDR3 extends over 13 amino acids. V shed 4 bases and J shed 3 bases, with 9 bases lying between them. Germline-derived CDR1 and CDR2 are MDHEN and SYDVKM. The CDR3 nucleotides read TGTGCCAGCAGTTCAAGAGTTTACACTGAAGCTTTCTTT. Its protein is CASSSRVYTEAFF.

The CDR3 protein is CARRQGFLGEQYF. The CDR3 coding sequence is TGTGCCAGAAGACAGGGCTTCCTTGGCGAGCAGTACTTC. The chain has TRBV30 and TRBJ2-7; 7 nucleotides match TRBD1. V shed 8 bases, J shed 6 bases, and the junction held 13 bases outside the gene matches. Per the germline V gene, CDR1 is GTSNPN and CDR2 is SVGIG (reference sequence). The CDR3 runs 13 residues.

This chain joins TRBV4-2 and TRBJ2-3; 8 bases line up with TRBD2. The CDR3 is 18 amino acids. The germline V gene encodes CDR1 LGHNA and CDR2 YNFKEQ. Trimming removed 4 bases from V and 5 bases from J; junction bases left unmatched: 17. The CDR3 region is CASSPGSSGSWPLDTQYF. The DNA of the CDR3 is TGTGCCAGCAGCCCCGGGTCGAGCGGGAGCTGGCCCTTAGATACGCAGTATTTT.

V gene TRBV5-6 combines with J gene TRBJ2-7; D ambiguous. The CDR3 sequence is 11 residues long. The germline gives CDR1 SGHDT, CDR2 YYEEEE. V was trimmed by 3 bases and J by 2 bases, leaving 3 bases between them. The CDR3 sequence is CASSSTYEQYF. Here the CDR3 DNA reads TGTGCCAGCAGCTCTACCTACGAGCAGTACTTC.

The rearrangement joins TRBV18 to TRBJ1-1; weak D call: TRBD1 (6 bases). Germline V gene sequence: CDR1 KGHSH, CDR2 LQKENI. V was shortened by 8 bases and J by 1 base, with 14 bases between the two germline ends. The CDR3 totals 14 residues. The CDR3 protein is CASRLGDKNTEAFF. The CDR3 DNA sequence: TGTGCCAGCCGACTGGGGGACAAGAACACTGAAGCTTTCTTT.

The CDR3 loop is CASRVQSNTEAFF. Here the CDR3 DNA reads TGTGCCAGCAGAGTACAGTCGAACACTGAAGCTTTCTTT. V is TRBV6-4 and J is TRBJ1-1, with D unresolved. Germline V gene data show CDR1 as MRHNA and CDR2 as SNTAGT. The CDR3 has 13 residues. V lost 6 bases and J 1 base, leaving 9 bases between the germline ends.

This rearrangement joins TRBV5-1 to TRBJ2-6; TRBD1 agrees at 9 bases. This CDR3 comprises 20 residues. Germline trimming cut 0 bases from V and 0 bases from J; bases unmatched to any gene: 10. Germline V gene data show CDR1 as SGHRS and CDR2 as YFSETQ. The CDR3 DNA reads TGCGCCAGCAGCTTGGGTACTGGGACAGGGATAGGCTCTGGGGCCAACGTCCTGACTTTC. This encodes CASSLGTGTGIGSGANVLTF.

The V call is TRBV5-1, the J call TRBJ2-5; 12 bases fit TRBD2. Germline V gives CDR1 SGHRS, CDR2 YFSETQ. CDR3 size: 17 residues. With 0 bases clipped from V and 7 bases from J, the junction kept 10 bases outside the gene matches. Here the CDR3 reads CASSLAFRLAGVGTQYF. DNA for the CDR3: TGCGCCAGCAGCTTGGCCTTCCGACTAGCGGGAGTCGGGACCCAGTACTTC.

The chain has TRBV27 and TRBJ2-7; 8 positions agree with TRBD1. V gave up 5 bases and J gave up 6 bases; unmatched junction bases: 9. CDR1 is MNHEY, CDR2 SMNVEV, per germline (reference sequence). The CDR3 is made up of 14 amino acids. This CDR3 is CASSTQPDRAEQYF. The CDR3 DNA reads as TGTGCCAGCAGTACCCAACCGGACAGGGCCGAGCAGTACTTC.

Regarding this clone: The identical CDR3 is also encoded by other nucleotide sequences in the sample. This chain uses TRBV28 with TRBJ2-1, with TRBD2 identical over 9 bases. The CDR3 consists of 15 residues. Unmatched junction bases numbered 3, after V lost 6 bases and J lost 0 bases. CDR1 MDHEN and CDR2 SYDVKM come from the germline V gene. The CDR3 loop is CASRGSGSSYNEQFF. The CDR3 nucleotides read TGTGCCAGCAGGGGTAGCGGGAGCTCCTACAATGAGCAGTTCTTC.

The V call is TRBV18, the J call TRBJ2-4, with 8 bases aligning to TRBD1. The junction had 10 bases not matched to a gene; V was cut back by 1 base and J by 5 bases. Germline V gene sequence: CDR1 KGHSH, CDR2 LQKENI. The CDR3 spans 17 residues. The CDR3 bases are TGTGCCAGCTCACCACTTCCGCAGGACAGGGCCCAAAACATTCAGTACTTC. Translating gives CASSPLPQDRAQNIQYF.

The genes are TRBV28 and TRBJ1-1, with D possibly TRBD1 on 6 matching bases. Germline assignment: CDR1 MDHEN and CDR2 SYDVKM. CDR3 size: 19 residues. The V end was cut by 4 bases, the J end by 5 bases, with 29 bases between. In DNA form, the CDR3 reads TGTGCCAGCAGTTCCCTGCCGACCGGACCCTCAGGGGAGGGGACTGAAGCTTTCTTT. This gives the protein CASSSLPTGPSGEGTEAFF.

The CDR3 nucleotides read TGTGCCAGCAGTTCTAGAAGGGGGTCTGGGGCCAACGTCCTGACTTTC. This gives the protein CASSSRRGSGANVLTF. V and J are TRBV27 and TRBJ2-6; maybe TRBD1 (6 bases). CDR1 and CDR2 (germline): MNHEY, SMNVEV (reference sequence). The CDR3 runs 16 residues. V was pared by 4 bases and J by 1 base, with 11 bases between. The complete variable domain, with remaining parts taken from reference TRBV27 and TRBJ2-6, reads EAQVTQNPRYLITVTGKKLTVTCSQNMNHEYMSWYRQDPGLGLRQIYYSMNVEVTDKGDVPEGYKVSRKEKRNFPLILESPSPNQTSLYFCASSSRRGSGANVLTFGAGSRLTVL.

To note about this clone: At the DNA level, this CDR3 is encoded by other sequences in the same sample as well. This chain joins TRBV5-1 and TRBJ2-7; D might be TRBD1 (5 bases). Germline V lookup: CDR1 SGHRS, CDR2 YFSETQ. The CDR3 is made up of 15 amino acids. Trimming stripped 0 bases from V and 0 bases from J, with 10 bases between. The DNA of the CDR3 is TGCGCCAGCAGCTTGGTAGCAGGGAACTCCTACGAGCAGTACTTC. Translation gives CASSLVAGNSYEQYF.

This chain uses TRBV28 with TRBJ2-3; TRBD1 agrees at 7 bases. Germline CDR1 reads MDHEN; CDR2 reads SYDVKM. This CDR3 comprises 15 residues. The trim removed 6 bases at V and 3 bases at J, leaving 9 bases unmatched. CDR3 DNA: TGTGCCAGCAGCAACCGACAGGGTATAACAGATACGCAGTATTTT. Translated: CASSNRQGITDTQYF.

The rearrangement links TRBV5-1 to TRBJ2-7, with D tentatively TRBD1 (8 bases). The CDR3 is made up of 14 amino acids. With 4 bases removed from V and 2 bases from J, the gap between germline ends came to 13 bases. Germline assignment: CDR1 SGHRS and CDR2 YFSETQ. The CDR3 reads CASSPGGQAYEQYF. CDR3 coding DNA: TGCGCCAGCAGCCCGGGGGGACAGGCCTACGAGCAGTACTTC.

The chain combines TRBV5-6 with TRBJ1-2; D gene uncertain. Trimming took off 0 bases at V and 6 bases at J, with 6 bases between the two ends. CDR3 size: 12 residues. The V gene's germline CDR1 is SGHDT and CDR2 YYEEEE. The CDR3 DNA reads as TGTGCCAGCAGCTTGGAGGTTCATGGCTACACCTTC. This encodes CASSLEVHGYTF.

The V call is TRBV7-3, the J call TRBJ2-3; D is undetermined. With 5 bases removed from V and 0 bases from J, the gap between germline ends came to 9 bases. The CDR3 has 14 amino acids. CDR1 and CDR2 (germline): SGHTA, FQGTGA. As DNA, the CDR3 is TGTGCCAGCAGCCCTAGTAGAAGCACAGATACGCAGTATTTT. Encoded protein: CASSPSRSTDTQYF.